This entry features one T cell receptor (beta chain) sequence. As yet, its antigen is unknown. This specimen comes from a study of PD-1 blockade in classical Hodgkin lymphoma. The wider study: On a schedule of every 2 weeks, patients received nivolumab 3 mg/kg intravenously. Study-level points and caveats: Newly diagnosed patients reportedly trailed healthy donors in baseline TCR diversity. Researchers reported that CD4+ TCR diversity, though not CD8+, rose significantly by C4D1. Causes of the repertoire differences remain undefined, possibly disease activity or prior therapy.

CDR3 length: 14 amino acids. V lost 4 bases to trimming and J lost 6 bases, with 13 bases between them. The germline V gene encodes CDR1 MRHNA and CDR2 SNTAGT. Repertoires were generated with immunoSEQ multiplex PCR, while TCRdb's copy carries only in-frame clones and drops some. The top ten hold approximately 0.8% of the sample, which has 31,000 or so clones, 84% seen once. Time point specified: cycle 4 day 1 (C4D1), after five to seven weeks of nivolumab. Every patient relapsed after autologous stem cell transplantation, and brentuximab vedotin exposure varied. Magnetic negative selection purified CD4+ T cells from thawed PBMCs.

V is TRBV6-4 and J is TRBJ2-1, with D perhaps TRBD2 (6 bases). This clonotype was obtained from a human donor with classical Hodgkin lymphoma. The sample in question was CD4+ T cells from blood, obtained before the fourth cycle of nivolumab. CDR3 sequence: CASSALARGNEQFF. Written as DNA, the CDR3 is TGTGCCAGCAGTGCGCTAGCGCGGGGCAATGAGCAGTTCTTC.